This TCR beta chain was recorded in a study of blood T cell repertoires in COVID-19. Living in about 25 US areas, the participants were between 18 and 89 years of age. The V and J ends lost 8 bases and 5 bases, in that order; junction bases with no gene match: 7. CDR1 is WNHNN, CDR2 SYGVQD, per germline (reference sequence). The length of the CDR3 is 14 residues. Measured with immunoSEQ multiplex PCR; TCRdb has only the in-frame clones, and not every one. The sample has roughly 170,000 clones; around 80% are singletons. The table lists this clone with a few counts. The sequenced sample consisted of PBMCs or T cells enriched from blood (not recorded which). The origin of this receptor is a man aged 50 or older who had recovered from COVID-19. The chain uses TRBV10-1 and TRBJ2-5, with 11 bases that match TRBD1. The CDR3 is CASYRGQGVETQYF. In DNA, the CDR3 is TGCGCCAGCTACAGGGGACAGGGGGTGGAGACCCAGTACTTC.